This passage covers 14 T cell receptor beta chains from one sample sequenced in a study of T cells in Graves' hyperthyroidism and ophthalmopathy. There were TCR beta CDR3 regions amplified from RNA transcripts. When the TCR CDR3 underwent first-round RT-PCR, the HTBI primer set was used. Each CDR3 protein is one row after TCRdb ran MiXCR on the multiplex PCR reads. The table lists 360,000 or so distinct CDR3 sequences, roughly 15% of them singletons. Sequencing was done on a sample of blood. Every receptor here comes from a woman aged 55-75 years with Graves' ophthalmopathy.

This chain connects TRBV20-1 to TRBJ2-7; 12 bases line up with TRBD2. The V and J ends lost 5 bases and 0 bases, in that order; junction bases with no gene match: 5. The CDR3 runs to 15 residues. Germline values: CDR1 DFQATT, CDR2 SNEGSKA (reference sequence). Here the CDR3 reads CSAPGLAGFSYEQYF. In nucleotides, the CDR3 is TGCAGTGCTCCGGGACTAGCGGGCTTCTCCTACGAGCAGTACTTC.

Many counts were recorded for this clonotype. J is TRBJ2-3 and V is TRBV9, with D possibly TRBD2 on 6 matching bases. Germline V gene lookup returns CDR1 SGDLS and CDR2 YYNGEE. Trimming cost V 10 bases and J 4 bases, with 13 bases left between them. This CDR3 has 12 amino acids. This CDR3 is CASSVGSDTQYF. For the CDR3, the DNA is TGTGCCTCTAGCGTCGGGTCAGATACGCAGTATTTT.

At least ten counts were recorded for this clonotype. V gene TRBV2 combines with J gene TRBJ2-7, with D hard to call. Germline lookup yields CDR1 SNHLY and CDR2 FYNNEI. The CDR3 has 12 amino acids. With 4 bases removed from V and 3 bases from J, the gap between germline ends came to 7 bases. CDR3 coding DNA: TGTGCCAGCAGTGTTACTGTCTACGAGCAGTACTTC. Protein: CASSVTVYEQYF.

The chain links TRBV25-1 to TRBJ1-1; D not resolved. Trimming removed 3 bases at V and 8 bases at J, with 13 bases between. The CDR3 is 13 amino acids. Germline CDR1 is MGHDK and CDR2 is SYGVNS. CDR3 loop: CASSETVLLEAFF. The DNA for the CDR3 is TGTGCCAGCAGTGAGACGGTACTTCTCGAAGCTTTCTTT. Full variable domain (remainder filled in from reference TRBV25-1 and TRBJ1-1): EADIYQTPRYLVIGTGKKITLECSQTMGHDKMYWYQQDPGMELHLIHYSYGVNSTEKGDLSSESTVSRIRTEHFPLTLESARPSHTSQYLCASSETVLLEAFFGQGTRLTVV.

This clonotype was found many times. This chain uses TRBV2 with TRBJ2-5; the D gene is possibly TRBD1 (5 bases). Trimming stripped 7 bases from V and 5 bases from J, with 20 bases between. From germline, CDR1 is SNHLY and CDR2 FYNNEI. The CDR3 has 15 residues. Here the CDR3 reads CASIFIRGGVETQYF. CDR3 nucleotide sequence: TGTGCCAGCATTTTTATTAGGGGTGGCGTGGAGACCCAGTACTTC.

In this sample, this clonotype turned up a few times. The rearrangement uses TRBV5-1 and TRBJ2-5, with D possibly matching TRBD1 (6 bases). Germline loops: CDR1 SGHRS, CDR2 YFSETQ. CDR3 length equals 15 residues. Trimming left V 3 bases short and J 2 bases short, with 14 bases between. Written as DNA, the CDR3 is TGCGCCAGCAGCTCCGCCGGGACAACGCAAGAGACCCAGTACTTC. It yields the protein CASSSAGTTQETQYF. Full variable domain (outside the CDR3, taken from reference TRBV5-1 and TRBJ2-5): KAGVTQTPRYLIKTRGQQVTLSCSPISGHRSVSWYQQTPGQGLQFLFEYFSETQRNKGNFPGRFSGRQFSNSRSEMNVSTLELGDSALYLCASSSAGTTQETQYFGPGTRLLVL.

This clonotype occurred many times. This sequence joins TRBV11-2 and TRBJ2-7; D ambiguous. Germline V lookup: CDR1 SGHAT, CDR2 FQNNGV. The V gene lost 6 bases and the J gene lost 2 bases, with 20 bases spanning the gap. There are 16 residues in the CDR3. Written as DNA, the CDR3 is TGTGCCAGCAGTCATCCCCCGGATGGCCAAACCTACGAGCAGTACTTC. This sequence encodes CASSHPPDGQTYEQYF.

This clonotype was found many times. The CDR3 protein is CSAKEGGTEAFF. CDR3 DNA sequence: TGCAGTGCTAAAGAGGGCGGCACTGAAGCTTTCTTT. This rearrangement joins TRBV20-1 to TRBJ1-1; no clear D gene. V lost 4 bases and J 4 bases, leaving 10 bases between the germline ends. Germline CDR1 and CDR2: DFQATT and SNEGSKA (reference sequence). This CDR3 region has 12 residues.

Ten or more counts support this clonotype. The CDR3 nucleotides read TGTGCCAGCAACTTCGGGGGCGATCAGCCCCAGCATTTT. Protein sequence: CASNFGGDQPQHF. V and J are TRBV2 and TRBJ1-5, with D maybe TRBD1 (6 bases). The length of the CDR3 is 13 residues. Trimming took 7 bases from V and 5 from J, leaving 12 bases between them. Germline CDR1 reads SNHLY; CDR2 reads FYNNEI.

Ten or more counts support this clonotype. The rearrangement uses TRBV28 and TRBJ1-2; D is perhaps TRBD1 (5 bases). The CDR3 totals 15 residues. V lost 4 bases and J 2 bases, leaving 14 bases between the germline ends. Germline V gene data show CDR1 as MDHEN and CDR2 as SYDVKM. This CDR3 is CASSYPQGNNYGYTF. For the CDR3, the DNA is TGTGCCAGCAGTTACCCGCAGGGAAACAACTATGGCTACACCTTC.

In this sample, this clonotype turned up many times. The chain recombines TRBV3-1 with TRBJ2-5; tentatively, D is TRBD2 (5 bases). Germline V gene sequence: CDR1 LGHDT, CDR2 YNNKEL (reference sequence). The V and J ends lost 0 bases and 0 bases respectively, with 8 bases between them. The CDR3 spans 15 residues. The CDR3 coding sequence is TGTGCCAGCAGCCAAGACGGGAAATACCAAGAGACCCAGTACTTC. Its protein is CASSQDGKYQETQYF.

The chain recombines TRBV20-1 with TRBJ2-4; 10 positions agree with TRBD2. V lost 7 bases and J lost 3; bases outside the gene matches: 12. This CDR3 spans 16 amino acids. Germline CDR1 is DFQATT and CDR2 is SNEGSKA (reference sequence). The CDR3 DNA follows: TGCAGTGGGGGAAGTGGACTAGCGGTTCGCAAAAACATTCAGTACTTC. It yields the protein CSGGSGLAVRKNIQYF.

V usage is TRBV7-2 and J usage is TRBJ1-3; D is possibly TRBD1 (6 bases). CDR3 length equals 16 residues. V shed 5 bases and J shed 7 bases, with 21 bases lying between them. CDR1 and CDR2 (germline): SGHTA, FQGNSA. The CDR3 sequence is CASSPSGGGQKNTIYF. The CDR3 DNA is TGTGCCAGCAGCCCCTCTGGCGGGGGGCAGAAGAACACCATATATTTT.

Many counts were recorded for this clonotype. The gene calls are TRBV20-1 and TRBJ2-5; no firm D call. Between the trimmed V and J ends, which lost 7 bases and 3 bases, there was a span of 12 bases. The germline CDR1 and CDR2 sequences are DFQATT and SNEGSKA (reference sequence). The CDR3 runs to 12 residues. This chain's CDR3 is CSVHISKETQYF. Written as DNA, the CDR3 is TGCAGTGTCCATATCAGCAAAGAGACCCAGTACTTC.